This T cell receptor beta chain was retrieved from a study of blood T cell repertoires in COVID-19. Authors' methods: By means of reference gene primer amplification, nucleated cell counts were estimated. Sequencing was performed with immunoSEQ multiplex PCR; in TCRdb, only in-frame clones are kept and a portion is missing. The V and J calls and clone size are taken from that table; D and trimming were inferred from the DNA. Seen here are under 400,000 clones, roughly nine tenths observed once, and the top ten hold less than 3%. The CDR3 has 18 residues. The J segment lost 0 bases and the V segment lost 3 bases, leaving 8 bases of the junction unmatched. The V gene's germline CDR1 is KGHDR and CDR2 SFDVKD.

The chain has TRBV24-1 and TRBJ1-5, with 9 bases aligning to TRBD1. Sequencing used peripheral blood. The TCR sequence derives from a woman younger than 45 with COVID-19, enrolled during active disease. CDR3 residues: CATSDPGTGKASNQPQHF. In DNA form, the CDR3 reads TGTGCCACCAGTGATCCCGGGACAGGGAAGGCTAGCAATCAGCCCCAGCATTTT.